This T cell receptor (beta chain) was retrieved from a study of cytomegalovirus exposure and HLA in healthy donors. Study findings and constraints: A later analysis showed that HLA-associated TCR beta chains had undergone more clonal expansion than equally common others. A missense DCLRE1C variant was associated with V- and J-gene trimming of TCR beta chains in a later analysis, and an independent cohort replicated the association.

As regards this clone: The target antigen is unknown.

Trimming stripped 1 base from V and 3 bases from J, with 9 bases between. Germline V gene sequence: CDR1 LNHDA, CDR2 SQIVND (reference sequence). CDR3 size: 14 residues. The PCR ran on 60 Vbeta and 13 Jbeta primers. Profiling relied on immunoSEQ multiplex PCR, and the TCRdb table lists in-frame clones only, not all of them. The sample has under 200,000 clones, 70% to 80% seen once; the top ten hold more than 2%. The TCR sequence derives from a man aged 50 or older in good health and CMV-seropositive. The chain uses TRBV19 and TRBJ1-2; D is uncertain. The sample was PBMCs. The CDR3 region is CASSIVSTDYGYTF. Here the CDR3 DNA reads TGTGCCAGTAGTATAGTATCGACTGACTATGGCTACACCTTC.